Presented here are 3 T cell receptor beta chains from one specimen sequenced in a study of blood T cell repertoires in COVID-19. Method: immunoSEQ multiplex PCR; TCRdb's copy keeps in-frame clones and lacks some. The data show some 190,000 clones, 70% to 90% seen once. The specimen sequenced was peripheral blood. The receptors were sampled from a woman aged 40 to 49 who had recovered from COVID-19.

The CDR3 nucleotides are TGTGCCAGTAGTATGGGACTAGCGGGAGCCTGGGAGCAGTTCTTC. Protein: CASSMGLAGAWEQFF. The rearrangement uses TRBV19 and TRBJ2-1; 14 bases are a match to TRBD2. This CDR3 is built from 15 residues. The V gene's germline CDR1 is LNHDA and CDR2 SQIVND (reference sequence). The J segment lost 10 bases and the V segment lost 3 bases, leaving 5 bases of the junction unmatched. Using reference TRBV19 and TRBJ2-1 for the parts outside the CDR3, the full variable domain is DGGITQSPKYLFRKEGQNVTLSCEQNLNHDAMYWYRQDPGQGLRLIYYSQIVNDFQKGDIAEGYSVSREKKESFPLTVTSAQKNPTAFYLCASSMGLAGAWEQFFGPGTRLTVL.

The chain links TRBV29-1 to TRBJ2-7; D is undetermined. With 4 bases removed from V and 7 bases from J, the gap between germline ends came to 14 bases. Per the germline V gene, CDR1 is SQVTM and CDR2 is ANQGSEA. The CDR3 totals 12 residues. The CDR3 nucleotides read TGCAGCGTTGTCGCTGCATTCGGGGAGCAGTACTTC. This gives the protein CSVVAAFGEQYF.

The V gene is TRBV24-1, the J gene TRBJ1-1; perhaps TRBD1 as D (5 bases). Germline lookup yields CDR1 KGHDR and CDR2 SFDVKD. The CDR3 has 13 amino acids. The V gene lost 5 bases and the J gene lost 4 bases, with 10 bases spanning the gap. The CDR3 DNA sequence: TGTGCCACCAGTGTTGGCGGGGGCACTGAAGCTTTCTTT. It codes for CATSVGGGTEAFF.